This T cell receptor (beta chain) stems from a study of radiation and T cells in renal cell carcinoma. The sample holds one count of this clone. Profiling relied on immunoSEQ multiplex PCR, and the TCRdb table lists in-frame clones only, not all of them. The table includes 80,000 or so clones, about nine tenths detected once. Time point indicated: blood 4 weeks post-SBRT, at nephrectomy. Stated treatment: 15 Gy SBRT to primary tumor, nephrectomy 4 weeks later. CDR1 is MNHNY, CDR2 SVGAGI, per germline (reference sequence). The CDR3 runs to 15 residues. With 7 bases removed from V and 7 bases from J, the gap between germline ends came to 17 bases.

The sequence came from a woman between 70 and 85 years old with renal cell carcinoma. Sequenced material: blood, taken from a patient whose treatment included radiotherapy and nephrectomy. The chain carries TRBV6-6 and TRBJ1-6; D remains unclear. The chain's CDR3 is CASKTGIDPNSPLHF. The CDR3 DNA reads as TGTGCCAGCAAGACGGGAATCGACCCAAATTCACCCCTCCACTTT.